This note documents a single T cell receptor (beta chain) sequence. This entry comes from a study of T cell changes during pregnancy in multiple sclerosis. Profiling relied on immunoSEQ multiplex PCR, and the TCRdb table lists in-frame clones only, not all of them. The sample has about 45,000 clones, 85% to 95% seen once. Germline V gene sequence: CDR1 LGHNA, CDR2 YSLEER. The V gene end was trimmed by 0 bases and the J gene end by 4 bases; junction bases not matched to a gene: 7. The CDR3 is made up of 17 amino acids. The receptor was isolated from a female donor with multiple sclerosis, enrolled in a pregnancy study. Material: CD4+ T cells from peripheral blood mononuclear cells, obtained in the third trimester of pregnancy. The V and J genes are TRBV4-3 and TRBJ2-1, with 9 positions matching TRBD2. Written as DNA, the CDR3 is TGCGCCAGCAGCCAAGAAGGGGCGGGAGGGCCGTACAATGAGCAGTTCTTC. Encoded protein: CASSQEGAGGPYNEQFF.